The clone carrying this T cell receptor (beta chain) was seen a handful of times. TCRdb keeps only in-frame clones here, not all; method: immunoSEQ multiplex PCR. The sample has some 210,000 clones, around four fifths seen once; the top ten hold about a fifth. J lost 3 bases, V lost 5 bases, and 2 bases had no gene match. The CDR3 is 16 amino acids. Germline assignment: CDR1 SEHNR and CDR2 FQNEAQ (reference sequence). The data originate from a study of blood T cell repertoires in COVID-19. The wider study: Acute-phase and convalescent COVID-19 samples originated in the United States, Italy and Spain.

This receptor was obtained from a human donor in a cohort sampled during active COVID-19. This sequence joins TRBV7-9 and TRBJ2-2, with 14 bases identical to TRBD2. The sample was peripheral blood. The CDR3 reads CASSVGLAGDTGELFF. In nucleotides, the CDR3 is TGTGCCAGCAGCGTGGGACTAGCGGGGGACACCGGGGAGCTGTTTTTT. The full variable domain, its missing parts supplied by reference TRBV7-9 and TRBJ2-2, is DTGVSQNPRHKITKRGQNVTFRCDPISEHNRLYWYRQTLGQGPEFLTYFQNEAQLEKSRLLSDRFSAERPKGSFSTLEIQRTEQGDSAMYLCASSVGLAGDTGELFFGEGSRLTVL.